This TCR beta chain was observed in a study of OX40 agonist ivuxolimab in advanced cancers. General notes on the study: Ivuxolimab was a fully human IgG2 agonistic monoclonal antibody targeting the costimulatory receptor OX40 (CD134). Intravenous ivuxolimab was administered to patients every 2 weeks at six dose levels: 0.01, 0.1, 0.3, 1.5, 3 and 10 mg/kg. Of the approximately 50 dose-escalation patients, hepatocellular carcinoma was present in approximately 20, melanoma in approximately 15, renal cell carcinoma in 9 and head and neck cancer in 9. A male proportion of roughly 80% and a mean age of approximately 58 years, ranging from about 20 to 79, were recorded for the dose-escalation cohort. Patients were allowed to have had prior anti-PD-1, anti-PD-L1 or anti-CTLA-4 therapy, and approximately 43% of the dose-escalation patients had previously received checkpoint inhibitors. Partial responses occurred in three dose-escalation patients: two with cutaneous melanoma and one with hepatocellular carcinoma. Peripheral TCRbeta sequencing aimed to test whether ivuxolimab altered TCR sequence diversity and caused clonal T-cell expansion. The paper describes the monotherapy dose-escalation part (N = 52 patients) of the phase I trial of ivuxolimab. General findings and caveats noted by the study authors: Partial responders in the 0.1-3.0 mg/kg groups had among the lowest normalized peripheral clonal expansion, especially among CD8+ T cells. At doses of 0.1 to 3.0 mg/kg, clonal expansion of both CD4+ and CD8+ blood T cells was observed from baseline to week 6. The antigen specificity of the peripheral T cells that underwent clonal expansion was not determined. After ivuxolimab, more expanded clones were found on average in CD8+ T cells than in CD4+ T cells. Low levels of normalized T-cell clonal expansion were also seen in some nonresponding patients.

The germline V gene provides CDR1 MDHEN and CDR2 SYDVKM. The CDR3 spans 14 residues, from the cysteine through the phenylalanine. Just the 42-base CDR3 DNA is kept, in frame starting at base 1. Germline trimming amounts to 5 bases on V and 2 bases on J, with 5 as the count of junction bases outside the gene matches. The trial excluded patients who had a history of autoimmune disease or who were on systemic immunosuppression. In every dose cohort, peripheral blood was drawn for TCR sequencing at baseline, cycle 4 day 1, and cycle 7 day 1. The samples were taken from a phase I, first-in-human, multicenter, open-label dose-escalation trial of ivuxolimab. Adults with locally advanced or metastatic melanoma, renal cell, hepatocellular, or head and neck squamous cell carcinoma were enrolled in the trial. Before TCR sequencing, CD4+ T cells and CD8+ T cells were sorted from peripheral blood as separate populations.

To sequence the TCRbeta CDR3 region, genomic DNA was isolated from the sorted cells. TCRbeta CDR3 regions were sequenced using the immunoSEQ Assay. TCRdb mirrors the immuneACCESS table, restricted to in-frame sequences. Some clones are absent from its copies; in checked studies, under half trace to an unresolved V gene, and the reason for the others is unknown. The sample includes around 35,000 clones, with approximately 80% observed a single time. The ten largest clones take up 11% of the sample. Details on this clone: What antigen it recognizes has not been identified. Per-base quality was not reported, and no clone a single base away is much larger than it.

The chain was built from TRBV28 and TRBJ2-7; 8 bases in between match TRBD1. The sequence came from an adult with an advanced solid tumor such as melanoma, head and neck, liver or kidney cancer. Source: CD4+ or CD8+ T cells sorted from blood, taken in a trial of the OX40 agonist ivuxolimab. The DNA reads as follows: TGTGCCAGCAGTCCCGGGACAGGTACCTACGAGCAGTACTTC. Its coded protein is CASSPGTGTYEQYF.